The rows below give T cell receptor beta chains drawn from one sample of a study of blood T cell repertoires in COVID-19. Method: immunoSEQ multiplex PCR; TCRdb's copy keeps in-frame clones and lacks some. The data show about 170,000 clones, about 85% seen once. The sequenced sample consisted of peripheral blood. The receptors shown here come from a human donor with acute or convalescent COVID-19. The donor label of this sample is uncertain. Each CDR3 is given with its conserved first and last residue. The order of the fields is clone size, J gene, D gene, V gene, CDR3 protein, CDR3 DNA. A D gene is named only where the DNA matches it firmly. Expanded clones get a size class; other rows say once, few or many, or leave the size out.

size: once
J: TRBJ2-2
D: .
V: TRBV21-1
CDR3: CASSKNPGGSDTGELFF
DNA: TGTGCCAGCAGCAAAAACCCGGGGGGAAGTGACACCGGGGAGCTGTTTTTT

size: .
J: TRBJ1-2
D: TRBD1
V: TRBV15
CDR3: CATSTGGNNYGYTF
DNA: TGTGCCACCTCGACAGGGGGAAACAACTATGGCTACACCTTC

size: .
J: TRBJ2-2
D: .
V: TRBV5-1
CDR3: CASSLRLVADTGELFF
DNA: TGCGCCAGCAGTTTACGACTAGTTGCCGACACCGGGGAGCTGTTTTTT

size: once
J: TRBJ2-3
D: TRBD2
V: TRBV3-1/TRBV3-2
CDR3: CASSQTGGPDTQYF
DNA: TGTGCCAGCAGCCAGACGGGGGGGCCTGATACGCAGTATTTT

size: once
J: TRBJ1-6
D: .
V: TRBV3-1/TRBV3-2
CDR3: CASSQGGNSPLHF
DNA: TGTGCCAGCAGCCAAGGGGGCAATTCACCCCTCCACTTT

size: .
J: TRBJ1-1
D: .
V: TRBV9
CDR3: CASSATWNTEAFF
DNA: TGTGCCAGCAGCGCTACGTGGAACACTGAAGCTTTCTTT

size: .
J: TRBJ2-5
D: .
V: TRBV6-2/TRBV6-3
CDR3: CASSRRGAQYF
DNA: TGTGCCAGCAGCCGCAGGGGAGCCCAGTACTTC

size: .
J: TRBJ1-2
D: .
V: TRBV5-8
CDR3: CASSKTNYGYTF
DNA: TGTGCCAGCAGCAAAACAAACTATGGCTACACCTTC

size: .
J: TRBJ1-2
D: TRBD1
V: TRBV28
CDR3: CASSSPGTGNYGYTF
DNA: TGTGCCAGCAGTTCCCCCGGGACAGGGAACTATGGCTACACCTTC

size: .
J: TRBJ2-7
D: TRBD2
V: TRBV7-3
CDR3: CASSLIAGGPAYEQYF
DNA: TGTGCCAGCAGCCTAATAGCGGGGGGGCCAGCCTACGAGCAGTACTTC

size: .
J: TRBJ2-3
D: .
V: TRBV16
CDR3: CASSQSRTDTQYF
DNA: TGTGCCAGCAGCCAATCGAGGACTGATACGCAGTATTTT

size: .
J: TRBJ2-7
D: TRBD1
V: TRBV30
CDR3: CAWGYTGQGKAEQYF
DNA: TGTGCCTGGGGGTATACGGGACAGGGTAAGGCCGAGCAGTACTTC

size: .
J: TRBJ2-5
D: TRBD2
V: TRBV7-6
CDR3: CASSYGTSETQYF
DNA: TGTGCCAGCAGCTATGGGACTAGCGAGACCCAGTACTTC

size: .
J: TRBJ2-1
D: TRBD2
V: TRBV27
CDR3: CASSLTSGGDNEQFF
DNA: TGTGCCAGCAGCTTGACTAGCGGGGGTGACAATGAGCAGTTCTTC

size: once
J: TRBJ1-2
D: .
V: TRBV23-1
CDR3: CASSLETGIYGYTF
DNA: TGCGCCAGCAGTCTCGAGACAGGAATCTATGGCTACACCTTC

size: .
J: TRBJ2-7
D: TRBD1
V: TRBV24-1
CDR3: CATSDSGTGGYEQYF
DNA: TGTGCCACCAGTGACAGCGGGACAGGGGGTTACGAGCAGTACTTC

size: .
J: TRBJ1-2
D: .
V: TRBV19
CDR3: CASSIRGGGGGYTF
DNA: TGTGCCAGTAGTATCCGGGGGGGCGGCGGCGGCTACACCTTC

size: .
J: TRBJ1-2
D: TRBD1
V: TRBV6-1
CDR3: CASSDHRGRSYGYTF
DNA: TGTGCCAGCAGTGACCACAGGGGGCGCAGCTATGGCTACACCTTC

size: .
J: TRBJ2-1
D: TRBD1
V: TRBV10-3
CDR3: CAISPGQGNNEQFF
DNA: TGTGCCATCAGTCCGGGACAGGGAAACAATGAGCAGTTCTTC

size: .
J: TRBJ2-2
D: TRBD2
V: TRBV15
CDR3: CATSRDSGGANTGELFF
DNA: TGTGCCACCAGCAGAGATAGCGGGGGCGCGAACACCGGGGAGCTGTTTTTT

size: .
J: TRBJ1-4
D: .
V: TRBV5-1
CDR3: CASSLEEATNEKLFF
DNA: TGCGCCAGCAGCTTGGAAGAGGCAACTAATGAAAAACTGTTTTTT

size: .
J: TRBJ2-7
D: .
V: TRBV12-3/TRBV12-4
CDR3: CATRRGALGEQYF
DNA: TGTGCCACCCGCCGGGGGGCCTTGGGGGAGCAGTACTTC

size: few
J: TRBJ1-5
D: .
V: TRBV29-1
CDR3: CSVLGQPNQPQHF
DNA: TGCAGCGTTCTGGGCCAGCCAAATCAGCCCCAGCATTTT

size: .
J: TRBJ1-2
D: .
V: TRBV19
CDR3: CASSPRVNYGYTF
DNA: TGTGCCAGTAGTCCCAGGGTTAACTATGGCTACACCTTC

size: .
J: TRBJ1-6
D: TRBD1
V: TRBV6-6
CDR3: CASRPTGDYSPLHF
DNA: TGTGCCAGCAGACCAACAGGGGACTATTCACCCCTCCACTTT

size: .
J: TRBJ2-3
D: .
V: TRBV7-3
CDR3: CASSLSTSDTQYF
DNA: TGTGCCAGCAGCTTAAGCACTAGTGATACGCAGTATTTT

size: .
J: TRBJ1-1
D: .
V: TRBV12-3/TRBV12-4
CDR3: CASTSWTRTEAFF
DNA: TGTGCCAGCACTTCATGGACAAGAACTGAAGCTTTCTTT

size: .
J: TRBJ1-2
D: TRBD1
V: TRBV5-4
CDR3: CASSPGTGGGKGYTF
DNA: TGTGCCAGCAGCCCCGGGACAGGGGGCGGAAAAGGCTACACCTTC

size: .
J: TRBJ2-2
D: TRBD2
V: TRBV19
CDR3: CASSTGLAANTGELFF
DNA: TGTGCCAGTAGTACCGGACTAGCGGCGAACACCGGGGAGCTGTTTTTT

size: .
J: TRBJ1-4
D: .
V: TRBV29-1
CDR3: CSVSRALNEKLFF
DNA: TGCAGCGTGAGCAGGGCCCTCAATGAAAAACTGTTTTTT

size: .
J: TRBJ1-2
D: TRBD1
V: TRBV5-5
CDR3: CASTLQGQGAWGYTF
DNA: TGTGCCAGCACACTACAGGGACAGGGGGCGTGGGGCTACACCTTC

size: .
J: TRBJ2-7
D: .
V: TRBV3-1/TRBV3-2
CDR3: CASSRLSYEQYF
DNA: TGTGCCAGCAGCCGTCTGAGCTACGAGCAGTACTTC

size: .
J: TRBJ1-1
D: TRBD1
V: TRBV19
CDR3: CASSIAGGTEAFF
DNA: TGTGCCAGTAGTATCGCAGGGGGCACTGAAGCTTTCTTT

size: .
J: TRBJ2-1
D: TRBD1
V: TRBV4-1
CDR3: CASSLPGGPNEQFF
DNA: TGCGCCAGCAGCCTCCCAGGGGGTCCCAATGAGCAGTTCTTC

size: .
J: TRBJ1-5
D: TRBD1
V: TRBV18
CDR3: CASSPGTGEVQPQHF
DNA: TGTGCCAGCTCACCCGGGACAGGGGAGGTTCAGCCCCAGCATTTT

size: once
J: TRBJ1-1
D: .
V: TRBV7-9
CDR3: CASSLVGGLTEAFF
DNA: TGTGCCAGCAGCTTAGTAGGAGGCCTCACTGAAGCTTTCTTT

size: once
J: TRBJ1-5
D: .
V: TRBV7-2
CDR3: CASSLSGGSNQPQHF
DNA: TGTGCCAGCAGCTTATCGGGGGGTAGCAATCAGCCCCAGCATTTT

size: few
J: TRBJ2-1
D: .
V: TRBV5-6
CDR3: CASRLTTQSGVLNEQFF
DNA: TGTGCCAGCAGGCTTACCACTCAGTCGGGGGTGCTCAATGAGCAGTTCTTC

size: many
J: TRBJ1-2
D: .
V: TRBV11-3
CDR3: CASSSEGRRGDYGYTF
DNA: TGTGCCAGCAGCTCGGAGGGACGGCGGGGGGACTATGGCTACACCTTC

size: .
J: TRBJ2-1
D: TRBD2
V: TRBV28
CDR3: CASSPHRSSGGLPSSYNEQFF
DNA: TGTGCCAGCAGTCCCCATCGAAGTAGCGGGGGACTTCCGAGCTCCTACAATGAGCAGTTCTTC

size: few
J: TRBJ1-2
D: .
V: TRBV6-5
CDR3: CASSYNAFTSGYTF
DNA: TGTGCCAGCAGTTATAATGCGTTTACTTCTGGCTACACCTTC

size: .
J: TRBJ1-5
D: .
V: TRBV30
CDR3: CAWSVPIWGPTLNQPQHF
DNA: TGTGCCTGGAGTGTACCGATTTGGGGGCCGACTTTAAATCAGCCCCAGCATTTT

size: .
J: TRBJ1-3
D: .
V: TRBV18
CDR3: CASSPLDTGDTIYF
DNA: TGTGCCAGCTCACCCCTTGACACCGGGGACACCATATATTTT

size: .
J: TRBJ1-2
D: TRBD1
V: TRBV28
CDR3: CAIRIKGGAGGYTF
DNA: TGTGCCATCAGGATTAAAGGGGGCGCCGGCGGCTACACCTTC

size: .
J: TRBJ1-5
D: TRBD1
V: TRBV7-9
CDR3: CASSLTGGLNQPQHF
DNA: TGTGCCAGCAGCTTGACAGGGGGTCTCAATCAGCCCCAGCATTTT

size: .
J: TRBJ1-5
D: TRBD1
V: TRBV30
CDR3: CAWGRQGISNQPQHF
DNA: TGTGCCTGGGGGAGACAGGGAATAAGCAATCAGCCCCAGCATTTT

size: .
J: TRBJ1-2
D: .
V: TRBV9
CDR3: CASSADTFYGYTF
DNA: TGTGCCAGCAGCGCCGACACGTTCTATGGCTACACCTTC

size: .
J: TRBJ1-1
D: TRBD1
V: TRBV3-1/TRBV3-2
CDR3: CASSHLTGGTEAFF
DNA: TGTGCCAGCAGCCACCTGACAGGGGGGACTGAAGCTTTCTTT

size: .
J: TRBJ1-2
D: TRBD1
V: TRBV6-6
CDR3: CASSYRDSSVYGYTF
DNA: TGTGCCAGCAGTTACCGGGACAGCTCTGTCTATGGCTACACCTTC

size: .
J: TRBJ1-5
D: .
V: TRBV27
CDR3: CASSPRIMNQPQHF
DNA: TGTGCCAGCTCCCCCAGGATCATGAATCAGCCCCAGCATTTT